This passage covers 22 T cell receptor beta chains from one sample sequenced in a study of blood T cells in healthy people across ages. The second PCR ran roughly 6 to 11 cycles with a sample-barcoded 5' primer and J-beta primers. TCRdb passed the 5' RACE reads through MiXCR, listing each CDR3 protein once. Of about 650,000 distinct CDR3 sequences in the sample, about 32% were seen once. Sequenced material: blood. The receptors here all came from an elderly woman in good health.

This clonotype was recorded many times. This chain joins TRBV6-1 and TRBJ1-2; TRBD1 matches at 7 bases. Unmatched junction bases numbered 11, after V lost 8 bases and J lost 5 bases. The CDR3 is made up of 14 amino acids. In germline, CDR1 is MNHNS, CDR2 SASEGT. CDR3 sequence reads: CASAPNRGIYGYTF. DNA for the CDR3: TGTGCCAGCGCTCCTAACAGGGGCATATATGGCTACACCTTC.

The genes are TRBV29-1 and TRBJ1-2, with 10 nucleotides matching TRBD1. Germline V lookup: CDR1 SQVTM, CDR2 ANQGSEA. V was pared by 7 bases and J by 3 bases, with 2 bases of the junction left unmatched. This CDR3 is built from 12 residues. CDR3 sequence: CSAGTGDYGYTF. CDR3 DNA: TGCAGCGCAGGGACAGGGGACTATGGCTACACCTTC.

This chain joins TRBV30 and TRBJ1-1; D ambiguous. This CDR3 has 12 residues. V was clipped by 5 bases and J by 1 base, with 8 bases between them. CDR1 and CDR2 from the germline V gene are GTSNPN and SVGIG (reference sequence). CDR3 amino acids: CAWGQSNTEAFF. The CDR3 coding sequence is TGTGCCTGGGGGCAGTCGAACACTGAAGCTTTCTTT.

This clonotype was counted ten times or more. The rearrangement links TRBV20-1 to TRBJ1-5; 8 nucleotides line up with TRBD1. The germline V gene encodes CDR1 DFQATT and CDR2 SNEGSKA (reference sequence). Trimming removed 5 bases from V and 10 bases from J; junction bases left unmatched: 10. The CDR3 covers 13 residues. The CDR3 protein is CSAPGQGGDPQHF. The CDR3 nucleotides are TGCAGTGCTCCAGGACAGGGCGGGGATCCCCAGCATTTT.

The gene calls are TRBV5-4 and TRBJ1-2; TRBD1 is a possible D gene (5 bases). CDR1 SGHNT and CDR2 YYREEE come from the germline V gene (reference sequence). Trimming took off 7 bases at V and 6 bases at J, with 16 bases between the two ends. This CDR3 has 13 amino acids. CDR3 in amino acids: CASCPWGVDGYTF. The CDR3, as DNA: TGTGCCAGCTGCCCTTGGGGCGTGGATGGCTACACCTTC.

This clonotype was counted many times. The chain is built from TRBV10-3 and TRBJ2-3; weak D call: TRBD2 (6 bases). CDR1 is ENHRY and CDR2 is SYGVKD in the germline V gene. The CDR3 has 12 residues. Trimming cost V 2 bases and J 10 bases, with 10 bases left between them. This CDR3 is CAISEPREAQYF. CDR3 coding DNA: TGTGCCATCAGTGAGCCGCGGGAAGCGCAGTATTTT.

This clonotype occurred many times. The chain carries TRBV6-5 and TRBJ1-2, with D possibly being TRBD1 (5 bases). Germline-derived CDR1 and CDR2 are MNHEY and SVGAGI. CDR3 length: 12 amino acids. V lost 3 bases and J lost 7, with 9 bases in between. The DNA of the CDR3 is TGTGCCAGCAGTTATAGGGGTGGTGGCTACACCTTC. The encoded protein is CASSYRGGGYTF.

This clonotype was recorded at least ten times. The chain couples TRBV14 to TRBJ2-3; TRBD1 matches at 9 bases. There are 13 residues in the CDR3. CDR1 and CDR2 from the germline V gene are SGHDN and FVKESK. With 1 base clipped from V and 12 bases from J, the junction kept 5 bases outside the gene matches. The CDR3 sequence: CASSQAGTGRQYF. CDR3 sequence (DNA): TGTGCCAGCAGCCAAGCTGGGACAGGGCGACAGTATTTT.

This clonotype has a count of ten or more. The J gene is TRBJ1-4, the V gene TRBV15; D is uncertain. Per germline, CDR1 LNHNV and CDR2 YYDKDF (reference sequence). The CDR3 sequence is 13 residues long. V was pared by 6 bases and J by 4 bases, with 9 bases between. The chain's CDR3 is CATRDLFNEKLFF. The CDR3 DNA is TGTGCCACCAGGGACCTATTTAATGAAAAACTGTTTTTT.

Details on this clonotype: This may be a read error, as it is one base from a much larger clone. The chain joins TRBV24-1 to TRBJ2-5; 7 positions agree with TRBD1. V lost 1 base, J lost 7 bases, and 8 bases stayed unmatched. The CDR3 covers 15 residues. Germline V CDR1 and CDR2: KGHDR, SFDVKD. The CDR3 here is CATSDLRQGRGTQYF. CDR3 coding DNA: TGTGCCACCAGTGATTTAAGACAGGGAAGGGGGACCCAGTACTTC.

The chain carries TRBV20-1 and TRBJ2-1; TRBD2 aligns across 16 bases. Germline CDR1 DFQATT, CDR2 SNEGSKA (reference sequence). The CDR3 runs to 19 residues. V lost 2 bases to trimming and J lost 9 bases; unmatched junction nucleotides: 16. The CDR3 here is CSARTSGTSGRDTPGEQFF. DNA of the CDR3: TGCAGTGCTAGAACCTCCGGGACTAGCGGGAGGGATACCCCTGGTGAGCAGTTCTTC.

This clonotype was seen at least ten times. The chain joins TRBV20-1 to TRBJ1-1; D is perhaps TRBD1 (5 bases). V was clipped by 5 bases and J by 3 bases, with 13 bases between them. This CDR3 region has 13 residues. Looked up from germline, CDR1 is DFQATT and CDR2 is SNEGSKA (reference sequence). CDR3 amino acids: CSAPKDSYTEAFF. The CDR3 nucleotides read TGCAGTGCTCCTAAAGACAGCTACACTGAAGCTTTCTTT.

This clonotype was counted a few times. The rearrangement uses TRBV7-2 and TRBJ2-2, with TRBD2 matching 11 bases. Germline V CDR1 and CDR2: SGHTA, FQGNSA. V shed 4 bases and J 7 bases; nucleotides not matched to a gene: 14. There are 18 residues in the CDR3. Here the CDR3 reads CASSSGSLAGALSGELFF. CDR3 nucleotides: TGTGCCAGCAGCTCCGGTTCACTAGCGGGGGCACTTAGCGGGGAGCTGTTTTTT.

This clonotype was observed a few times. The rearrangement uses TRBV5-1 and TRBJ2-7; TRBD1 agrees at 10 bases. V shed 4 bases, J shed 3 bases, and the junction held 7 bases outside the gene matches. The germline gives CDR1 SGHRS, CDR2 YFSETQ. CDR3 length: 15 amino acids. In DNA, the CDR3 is TGCGCCAGCAGCCGTGGGGGGACAGGGGACTACGAGCAGTACTTC. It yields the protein CASSRGGTGDYEQYF.

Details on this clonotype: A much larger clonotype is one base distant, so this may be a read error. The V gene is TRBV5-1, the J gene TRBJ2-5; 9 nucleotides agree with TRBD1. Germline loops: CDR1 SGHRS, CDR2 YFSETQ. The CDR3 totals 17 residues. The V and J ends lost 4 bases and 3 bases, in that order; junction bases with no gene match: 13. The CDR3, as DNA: TGCGCCAGCAGCGCAGGACACGGGACAGGGTGGAAAGAGACCCAGTACTTC. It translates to CASSAGHGTGWKETQYF.

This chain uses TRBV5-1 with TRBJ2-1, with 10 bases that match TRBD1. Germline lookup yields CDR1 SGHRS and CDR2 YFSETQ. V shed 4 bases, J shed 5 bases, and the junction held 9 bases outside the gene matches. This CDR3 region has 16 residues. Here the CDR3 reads CASSQRGQGRNNEQFF. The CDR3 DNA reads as TGCGCCAGCAGCCAACGGGGACAGGGGCGCAACAATGAGCAGTTCTTC.

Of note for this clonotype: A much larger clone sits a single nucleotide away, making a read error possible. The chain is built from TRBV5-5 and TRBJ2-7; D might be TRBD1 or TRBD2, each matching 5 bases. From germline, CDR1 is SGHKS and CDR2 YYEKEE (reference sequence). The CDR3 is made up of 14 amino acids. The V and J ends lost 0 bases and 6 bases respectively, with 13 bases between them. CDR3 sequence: CASSLGAVGVEQYF. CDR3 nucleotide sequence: TGTGCCAGCAGCTTGGGAGCAGTGGGGGTCGAGCAGTACTTC.

The CDR3 region has the DNA TGCAGTGCTAGGCTGGCGGGGGGGCGGGGTGACAATGAGCAGTTCTTC. The encoded protein is CSARLAGGRGDNEQFF. The genes are TRBV20-1 and TRBJ2-1; 9 bases are shared with TRBD2. Per germline, CDR1 DFQATT and CDR2 SNEGSKA (reference sequence). This CDR3 region has 16 residues. The V and J ends lost 3 bases and 5 bases, in that order; junction bases with no gene match: 11.

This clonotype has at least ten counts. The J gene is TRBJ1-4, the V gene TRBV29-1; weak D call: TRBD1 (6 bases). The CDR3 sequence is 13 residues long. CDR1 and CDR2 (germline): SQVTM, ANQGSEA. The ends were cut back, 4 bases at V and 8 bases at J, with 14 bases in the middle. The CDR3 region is CSVGGGREEKLFF. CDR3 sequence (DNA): TGCAGCGTTGGCGGGGGGCGCGAAGAAAAACTGTTTTTT.

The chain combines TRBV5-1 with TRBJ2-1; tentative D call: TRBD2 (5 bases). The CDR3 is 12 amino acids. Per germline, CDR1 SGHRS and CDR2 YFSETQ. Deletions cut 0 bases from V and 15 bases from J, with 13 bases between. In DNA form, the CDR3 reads TGCGCCAGCAGCTTGGAGACTAACAATTTGTTCTTC. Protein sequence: CASSLETNNLFF. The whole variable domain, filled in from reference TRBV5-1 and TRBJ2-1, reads KAGVTQTPRYLIKTRGQQVTLSCSPISGHRSVSWYQQTPGQGLQFLFEYFSETQRNKGNFPGRFSGRQFSNSRSEMNVSTLELGDSALYLCASSLETNNLFFGPGTRLTVL.

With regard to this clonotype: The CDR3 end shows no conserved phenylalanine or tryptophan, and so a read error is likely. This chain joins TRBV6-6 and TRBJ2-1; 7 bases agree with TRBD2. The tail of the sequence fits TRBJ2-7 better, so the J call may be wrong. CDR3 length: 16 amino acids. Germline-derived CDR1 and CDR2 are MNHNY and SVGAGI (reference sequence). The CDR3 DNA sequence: TGTGCCAGCCGAACTAATATGGGAGGGAACTACAATGAGCAGTACTTA. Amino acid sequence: CASRTNMGGNYNEQYL.

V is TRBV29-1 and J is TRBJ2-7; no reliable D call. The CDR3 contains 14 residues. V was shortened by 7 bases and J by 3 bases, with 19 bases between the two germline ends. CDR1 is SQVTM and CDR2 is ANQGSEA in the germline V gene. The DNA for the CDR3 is TGCAGCGCCGTGACCCAGGACGGTGGCTACGAGCAGTACTTC. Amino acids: CSAVTQDGGYEQYF.